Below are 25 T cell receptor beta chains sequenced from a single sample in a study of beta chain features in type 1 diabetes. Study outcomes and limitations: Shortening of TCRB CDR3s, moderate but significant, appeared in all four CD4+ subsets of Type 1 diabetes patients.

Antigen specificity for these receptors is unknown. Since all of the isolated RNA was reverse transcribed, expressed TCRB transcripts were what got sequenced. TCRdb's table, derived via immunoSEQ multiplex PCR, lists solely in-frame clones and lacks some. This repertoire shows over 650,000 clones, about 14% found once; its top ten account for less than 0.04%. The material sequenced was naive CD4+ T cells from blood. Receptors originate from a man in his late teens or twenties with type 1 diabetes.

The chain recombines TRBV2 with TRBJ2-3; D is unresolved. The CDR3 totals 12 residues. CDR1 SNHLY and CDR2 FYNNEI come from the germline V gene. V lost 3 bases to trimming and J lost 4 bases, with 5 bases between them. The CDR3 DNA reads TGTGCCAGCAGTGATAACGCAGATACGCAGTATTTT. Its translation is CASSDNADTQYF.

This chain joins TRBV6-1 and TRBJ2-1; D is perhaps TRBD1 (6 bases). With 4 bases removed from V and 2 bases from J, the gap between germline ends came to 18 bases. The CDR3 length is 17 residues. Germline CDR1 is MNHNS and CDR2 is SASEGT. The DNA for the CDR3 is TGTGCCAGCAGTGCAGAAGGGGGAACAGACCCCTACAATGAGCAGTTCTTC. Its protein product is CASSAEGGTDPYNEQFF.

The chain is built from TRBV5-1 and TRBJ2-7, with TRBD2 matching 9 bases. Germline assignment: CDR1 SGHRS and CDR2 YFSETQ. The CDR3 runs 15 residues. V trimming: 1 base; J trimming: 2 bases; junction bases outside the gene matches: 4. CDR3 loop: CASSLSLAGTYEQYF. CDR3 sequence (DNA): TGCGCCAGCAGCTTGTCTCTAGCGGGAACCTACGAGCAGTACTTC.

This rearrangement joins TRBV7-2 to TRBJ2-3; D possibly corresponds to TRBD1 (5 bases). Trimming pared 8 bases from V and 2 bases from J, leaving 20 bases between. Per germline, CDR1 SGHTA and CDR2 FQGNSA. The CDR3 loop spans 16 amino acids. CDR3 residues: CASGVTDPVLTDTQYF. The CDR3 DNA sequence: TGTGCCAGCGGAGTGACAGACCCGGTGCTCACAGATACGCAGTATTTT.

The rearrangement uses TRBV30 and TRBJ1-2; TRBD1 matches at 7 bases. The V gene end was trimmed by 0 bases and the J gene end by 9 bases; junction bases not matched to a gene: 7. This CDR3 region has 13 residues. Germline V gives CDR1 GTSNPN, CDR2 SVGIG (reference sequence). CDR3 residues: CAWSVSQGVSYTF. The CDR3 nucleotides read TGTGCCTGGAGTGTATCCCAGGGGGTGAGCTACACCTTC.

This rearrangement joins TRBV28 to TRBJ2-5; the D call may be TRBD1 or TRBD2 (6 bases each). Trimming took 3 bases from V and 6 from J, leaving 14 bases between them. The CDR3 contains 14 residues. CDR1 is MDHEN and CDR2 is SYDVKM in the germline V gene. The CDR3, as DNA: TGTGCCAGCAGTTTTCGGGGGCTTGGGAAGACCCAGTACTTC. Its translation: CASSFRGLGKTQYF.

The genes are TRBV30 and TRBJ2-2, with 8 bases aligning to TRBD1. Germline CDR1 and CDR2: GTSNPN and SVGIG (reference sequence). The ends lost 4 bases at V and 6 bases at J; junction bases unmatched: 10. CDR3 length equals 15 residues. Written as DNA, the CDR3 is TGTGCCTGGATGTCACAACAGGGGGGACCCGGGGAGCTGTTTTTT. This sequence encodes CAWMSQQGGPGELFF. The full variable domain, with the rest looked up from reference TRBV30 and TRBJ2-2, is SQTIHQWPATLVQPVGSPLSLECTVEGTSNPNLYWYRQAAGRGLQLLFYSVGIGQISSEVPQNLSASRPQDRQFILSSKKLLLSDSGFYLCAWMSQQGGPGELFFGEGSRLTVL.

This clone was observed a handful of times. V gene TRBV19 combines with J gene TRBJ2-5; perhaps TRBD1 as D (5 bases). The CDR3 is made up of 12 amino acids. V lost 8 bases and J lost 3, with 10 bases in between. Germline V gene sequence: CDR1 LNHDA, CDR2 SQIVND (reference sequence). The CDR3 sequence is CASGHQEETQYF. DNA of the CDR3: TGTGCCAGTGGACACCAGGAAGAGACCCAGTACTTC. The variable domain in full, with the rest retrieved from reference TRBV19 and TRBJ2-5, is DGGITQSPKYLFRKEGQNVTLSCEQNLNHDAMYWYRQDPGQGLRLIYYSQIVNDFQKGDIAEGYSVSREKKESFPLTVTSAQKNPTAFYLCASGHQEETQYFGPGTRLLVL.

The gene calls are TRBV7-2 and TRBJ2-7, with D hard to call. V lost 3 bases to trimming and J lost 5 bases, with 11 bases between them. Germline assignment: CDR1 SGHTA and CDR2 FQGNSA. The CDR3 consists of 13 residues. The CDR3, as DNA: TGTGCCAGCAGCTTGTCCGCAAGCGACGAGCAGTACTTC. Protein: CASSLSASDEQYF. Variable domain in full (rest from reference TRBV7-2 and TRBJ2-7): GAGVSQSPSNKVTEKGKDVELRCDPISGHTALYWYRQSLGQGLEFLIYFQGNSAPDKSGLPSDRFSAERTGGSVSTLTIQRTQQEDSAVYLCASSLSASDEQYFGPGTRLTVT.

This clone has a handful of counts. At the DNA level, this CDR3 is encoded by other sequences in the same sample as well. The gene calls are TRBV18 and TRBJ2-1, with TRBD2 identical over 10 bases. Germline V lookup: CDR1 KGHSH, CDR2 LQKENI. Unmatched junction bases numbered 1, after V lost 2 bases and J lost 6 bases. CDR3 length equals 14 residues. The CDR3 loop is CASSPRTSGNEQFF. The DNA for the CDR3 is TGTGCCAGCTCACCAAGGACTAGCGGCAATGAGCAGTTCTTC.

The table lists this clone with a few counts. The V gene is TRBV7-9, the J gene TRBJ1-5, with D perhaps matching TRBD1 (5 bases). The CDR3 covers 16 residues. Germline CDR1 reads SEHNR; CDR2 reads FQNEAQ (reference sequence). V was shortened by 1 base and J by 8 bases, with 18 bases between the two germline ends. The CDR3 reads CASSLGTPGRVKPQHF. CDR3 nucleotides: TGTGCCAGCAGCTTAGGTACTCCAGGGCGCGTGAAGCCCCAGCATTTT.

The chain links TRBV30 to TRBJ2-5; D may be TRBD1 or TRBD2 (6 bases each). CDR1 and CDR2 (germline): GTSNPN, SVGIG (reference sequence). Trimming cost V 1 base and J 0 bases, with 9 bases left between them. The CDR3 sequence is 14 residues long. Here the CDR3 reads CAWSGGANQETQYF. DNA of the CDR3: TGTGCCTGGAGTGGGGGGGCTAACCAAGAGACCCAGTACTTC.

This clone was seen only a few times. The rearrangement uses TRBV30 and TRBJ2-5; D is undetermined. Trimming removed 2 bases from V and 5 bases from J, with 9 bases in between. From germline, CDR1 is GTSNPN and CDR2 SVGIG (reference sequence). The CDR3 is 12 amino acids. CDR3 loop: CAWSPATETQYF. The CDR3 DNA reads TGTGCCTGGAGTCCGGCGACGGAGACCCAGTACTTC.

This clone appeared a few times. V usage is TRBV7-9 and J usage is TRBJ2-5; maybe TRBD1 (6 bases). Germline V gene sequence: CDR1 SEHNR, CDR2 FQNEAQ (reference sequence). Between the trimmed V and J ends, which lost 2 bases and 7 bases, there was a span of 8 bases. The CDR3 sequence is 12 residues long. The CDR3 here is CASSLQGGTQYF. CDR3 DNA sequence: TGTGCCAGCAGCTTACAAGGGGGGACCCAGTACTTC.

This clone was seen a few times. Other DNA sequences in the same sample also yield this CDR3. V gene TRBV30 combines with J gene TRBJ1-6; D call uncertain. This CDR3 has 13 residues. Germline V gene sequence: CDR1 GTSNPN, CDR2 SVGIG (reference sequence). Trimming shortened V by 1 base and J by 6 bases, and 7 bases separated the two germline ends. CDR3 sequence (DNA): TGTGCCTGGAGTGGCACAGTTAATTCACCCCTCCACTTT. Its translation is CAWSGTVNSPLHF.

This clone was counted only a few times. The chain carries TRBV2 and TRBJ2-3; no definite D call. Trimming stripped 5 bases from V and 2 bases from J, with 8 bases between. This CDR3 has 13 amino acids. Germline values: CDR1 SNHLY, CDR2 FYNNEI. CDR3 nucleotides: TGTGCCAGCAGTTACACCCCCACAGATACGCAGTATTTT. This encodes CASSYTPTDTQYF.

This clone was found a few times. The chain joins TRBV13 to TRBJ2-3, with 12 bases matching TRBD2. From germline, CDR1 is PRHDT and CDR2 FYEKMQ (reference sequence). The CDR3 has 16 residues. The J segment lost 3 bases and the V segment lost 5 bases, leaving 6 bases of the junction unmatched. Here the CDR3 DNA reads TGTGCCAGCAGCCTCAGACTAGCGGGAGTAACAGATACGCAGTATTTT. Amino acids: CASSLRLAGVTDTQYF.

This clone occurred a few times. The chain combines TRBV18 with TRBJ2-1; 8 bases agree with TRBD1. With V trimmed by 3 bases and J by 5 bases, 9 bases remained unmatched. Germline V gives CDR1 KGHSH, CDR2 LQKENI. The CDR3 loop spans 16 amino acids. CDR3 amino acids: CASSPTAGGLNNEQFF. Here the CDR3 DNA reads TGTGCCAGCTCACCCACGGCAGGGGGCCTTAACAATGAGCAGTTCTTC.

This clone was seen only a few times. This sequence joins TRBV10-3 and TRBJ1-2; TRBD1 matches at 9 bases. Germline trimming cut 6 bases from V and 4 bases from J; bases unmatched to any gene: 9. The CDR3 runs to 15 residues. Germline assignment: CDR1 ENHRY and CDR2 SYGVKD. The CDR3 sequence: CAISQGQGIAYGYTF. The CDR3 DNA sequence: TGTGCCATCAGCCAGGGACAGGGAATAGCCTATGGCTACACCTTC.

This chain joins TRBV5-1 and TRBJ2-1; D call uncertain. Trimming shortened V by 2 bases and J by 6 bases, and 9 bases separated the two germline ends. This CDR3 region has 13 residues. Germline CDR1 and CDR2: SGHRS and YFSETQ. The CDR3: CASSFGSGNEQFF. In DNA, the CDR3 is TGCGCCAGCAGCTTTGGGTCGGGCAATGAGCAGTTCTTC.

As DNA, the CDR3 is TGTGCCTGGGCCTGGACAGGGAACACTGAAGCTTTCTTT. Its translation: CAWAWTGNTEAFF. V gene TRBV30 combines with J gene TRBJ1-1, with 7 bases aligning to TRBD1. The V gene's germline CDR1 is GTSNPN and CDR2 SVGIG (reference sequence). CDR3 length equals 13 residues. Trimming took 5 bases from V and 1 from J; bases not matched to a gene: 4. The variable domain in full, with the rest retrieved from reference TRBV30 and TRBJ1-1, is SQTIHQWPATLVQPVGSPLSLECTVEGTSNPNLYWYRQAAGRGLQLLFYSVGIGQISSEVPQNLSASRPQDRQFILSSKKLLLSDSGFYLCAWAWTGNTEAFFGQGTRLTVV.

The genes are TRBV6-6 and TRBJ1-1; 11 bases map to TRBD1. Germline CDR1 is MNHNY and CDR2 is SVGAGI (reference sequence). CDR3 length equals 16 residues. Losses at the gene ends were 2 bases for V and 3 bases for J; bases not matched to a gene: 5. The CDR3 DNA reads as TGTGCCAGCAGTTACCCGCCGGGACAGGGGGACACTGAAGCTTTCTTT. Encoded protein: CASSYPPGQGDTEAFF.

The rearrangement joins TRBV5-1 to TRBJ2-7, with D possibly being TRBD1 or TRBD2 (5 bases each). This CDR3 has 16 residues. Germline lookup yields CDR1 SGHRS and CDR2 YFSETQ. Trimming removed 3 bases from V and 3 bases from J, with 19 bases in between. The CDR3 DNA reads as TGCGCCAGCAGCTCGGGACCGCGTACTTTGGGCTACGAGCAGTACTTC. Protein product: CASSSGPRTLGYEQYF.

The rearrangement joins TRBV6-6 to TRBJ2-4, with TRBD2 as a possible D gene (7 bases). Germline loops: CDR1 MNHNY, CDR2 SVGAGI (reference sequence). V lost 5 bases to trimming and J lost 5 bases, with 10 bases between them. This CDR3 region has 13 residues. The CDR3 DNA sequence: TGTGCCAGCAGTCCCGGGGGGCAAAACATTCAGTACTTC. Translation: CASSPGGQNIQYF.

This CDR3 reads CASSLTPTGTPIQYF. In nucleotides, the CDR3 is TGTGCCAGCAGCCTTACTCCGACAGGGACCCCCATTCAGTACTTC. The gene calls are TRBV9 and TRBJ2-4; TRBD1 matches at 7 bases. CDR3 length: 15 amino acids. J gave up 9 bases and V 4 bases, and 13 bases lay outside the gene matches. The germline V gene encodes CDR1 SGDLS and CDR2 YYNGEE.